This TCR beta chain was recovered during a study of T cells after posttransplantation cyclophosphamide. Study-wide results and limits: Recipient CMV seropositivity and CMV reactivation strongly tracked TRB clonality. TRB overlap between skin or GI tissue T cells and blood was limited. Donor-recipient repertoire similarity was low at 1-2 months, rising over year one.

Comment on this clone: As yet, its antigen is unknown. The same CDR3 arises from other DNA sequences in this sample as well.

The V gene's germline CDR1 is SNHLY and CDR2 FYNNEI. V was clipped by 4 bases and J by 3 bases, with 6 bases between them. The CDR3 spans 12 residues. Method: immunoSEQ multiplex PCR; TCRdb's copy keeps in-frame clones and lacks some. The data show about 42,000 clones, with around 90% seen just once and 2.5% held by the top ten. Treatment was busulfan-fludarabine conditioning, a marrow graft, and cyclophosphamide on days +3 and +4. The origin of this receptor is a male patient aged 55-69 years who received an allogeneic stem cell transplant from a related donor and was CMV-positive. The graft donor may have contributed some T cells. The chain has TRBV2 and TRBJ1-1; D call uncertain. Sequenced material: PBMCs, taken about 64 days after allogeneic stem cell transplant with posttransplant cyclophosphamide. The CDR3 sequence is CASSAGDTEAFF. In nucleotides, the CDR3 is TGTGCCAGCAGTGCCGGTGACACTGAAGCTTTCTTT.